What follows are 19 T cell receptor beta chains derived from one specimen sequenced in a study of OX40 agonist ivuxolimab in advanced cancers. Generated by immunoSEQ multiplex PCR, the TCRdb table keeps only in-frame clones and is missing some. The sample records 70,000 to 85,000 clones, about 93% being singletons. Source: CD4+ or CD8+ T cells sorted from blood, taken in a trial of the OX40 agonist ivuxolimab. The source of these receptors is an adult with an advanced solid tumor such as melanoma, head and neck, liver or kidney cancer.

This clone was observed once. This rearrangement joins TRBV7-2 to TRBJ2-7, with D maybe TRBD2 (6 bases). Per the germline V gene, CDR1 is SGHTA and CDR2 is FQGNSA. CDR3 length: 19 residues. V lost 1 base and J lost 0, with 22 bases in between. The CDR3 DNA follows: TGTGCCAGCAGCTTAGTTATTTTGACCGGGACTCTGAGCTCCTACGAGCAGTACTTC. Protein: CASSLVILTGTLSSYEQYF. Full variable domain (rest looked up from reference TRBV7-2 and TRBJ2-7): GAGVSQSPSNKVTEKGKDVELRCDPISGHTALYWYRQSLGQGLEFLIYFQGNSAPDKSGLPSDRFSAERTGGSVSTLTIQRTQQEDSAVYLCASSLVILTGTLSSYEQYFGPGTRLTVT.

This chain links TRBV7-6 with TRBJ2-1; 8 positions agree with TRBD2. V lost 6 bases to trimming and J lost 5 bases; unmatched junction nucleotides: 12. Germline CDR1 is SGHVS and CDR2 is FNYEAQ. The length of the CDR3 is 16 residues. The CDR3 bases are TGTGCCAGCAGGCCGGGTTTTAGCGGGGTTCACAATGAGCAGTTCTTC. Encoded protein: CASRPGFSGVHNEQFF.

V gene TRBV2 combines with J gene TRBJ1-1; tentative D call: TRBD1 (5 bases). The CDR3 loop spans 16 amino acids. V lost 6 bases and J lost 0, with 17 bases in between. CDR1 and CDR2 (germline): SNHLY, FYNNEI. The CDR3: CASRTVSRGMNTEAFF. Here the CDR3 DNA reads TGTGCCAGCAGGACGGTATCCCGGGGCATGAACACTGAAGCTTTCTTT.

J is TRBJ2-1 and V is TRBV7-2; D is possibly TRBD1 or TRBD2 (5 bases each). This CDR3 has 13 residues. The germline gives CDR1 SGHTA, CDR2 FQGNSA. Trimming removed 4 bases from V and 4 bases from J, with 8 bases in between. In DNA, the CDR3 is TGTGCCAGCAGCTGGGACGGTTACAATGAGCAGTTCTTC. It encodes CASSWDGYNEQFF.

Here the CDR3 DNA reads TGTGCCAGCAGTGAGTGGGGACCGAGCAACTATGGCTACACCTTC. This sequence encodes CASSEWGPSNYGYTF. The chain combines TRBV6-1 with TRBJ1-2; TRBD1 might be the D (5 bases). V was clipped by 3 bases and J by 2 bases, with 13 bases between them. Germline-derived CDR1 and CDR2 are MNHNS and SASEGT. The CDR3 covers 15 residues.

This clone was counted a single time. The chain uses TRBV29-1 and TRBJ1-2; 7 bases line up with TRBD1. V dropped 1 base and J dropped 7; count of bases not matched to a gene: 3. The germline gives CDR1 SQVTM, CDR2 ANQGSEA. The CDR3 has 12 residues. The CDR3 protein is CSVEGQGGGYTF. The CDR3 DNA reads TGCAGCGTTGAAGGACAGGGAGGTGGCTACACCTTC.

V and J are TRBV9 and TRBJ2-2; 7 nucleotides line up with TRBD2. The CDR3 has 20 amino acids. V shed 4 bases and J 3 bases; nucleotides not matched to a gene: 21. The germline V gene encodes CDR1 SGDLS and CDR2 YYNGEE. The CDR3 loop is CASSPIDGGSVIFDTGELFF. CDR3 in DNA: TGTGCCAGCAGCCCCATTGACGGCGGGAGTGTAATATTTGACACCGGGGAGCTGTTTTTT.

The CDR3 here is CASSLPEGATDTQYF. The CDR3 DNA reads as TGCGCCAGCAGCTTGCCTGAGGGGGCCACAGATACGCAGTATTTT. The J gene is TRBJ2-3, the V gene TRBV5-1; 7 nucleotides align to TRBD1. The CDR3 is 15 residues long. V lost 1 base and J lost 2; bases outside the gene matches: 4. Germline CDR1 SGHRS, CDR2 YFSETQ.

CDR3 bases: TGTGCCAGCAGCTTGCTCCCCGGGACTAGCGGGAGATACAATGAGCAGTTCTTC. This gives the protein CASSLLPGTSGRYNEQFF. V usage is TRBV7-8 and J usage is TRBJ2-1, with 14 bases that match TRBD2. With 3 bases clipped from V and 4 bases from J, the junction kept 8 bases outside the gene matches. The CDR3 loop spans 18 amino acids. Germline lookup yields CDR1 SGHVS and CDR2 FQNEAQ.

This sequence joins TRBV19 and TRBJ2-1, with 11 nucleotides matching TRBD2. The CDR3 is made up of 17 amino acids. V was pared by 2 bases and J by 8 bases, with 11 bases of the junction left unmatched. CDR1 and CDR2 (germline): LNHDA, SQIVND (reference sequence). The CDR3 coding sequence is TGTGCCAGTAGTATACCCCTTAGCGGGAGGGCCGGGTATGAGCAGTTCTTC. This translates into CASSIPLSGRAGYEQFF.

The chain recombines TRBV21-1 with TRBJ1-5; the listed D gene, TRBD1, was not tested against the DNA. TRBV21-1 constitutes a pseudogene. The CDR3 runs to 19 residues. The CDR3 sequence is CASSKKKGDTKGGNQPQHF. CDR3 bases: TGTGCCAGCAGCAAAAAAAAAGGGGACACTAAGGGGGGCAATCAGCCCCAGCATTTT.

This rearrangement joins TRBV6-6 to TRBJ2-5; TRBD1 might be the D (6 bases). V lost 2 bases and J lost 3, with 13 bases in between. Germline loops: CDR1 MNHNY, CDR2 SVGAGI (reference sequence). This CDR3 region has 15 residues. CDR3 loop: CASSYVRGTEETQYF. The CDR3 DNA reads TGTGCCAGCAGTTACGTTAGGGGGACGGAAGAGACCCAGTACTTC.

The V gene is TRBV5-1, the J gene TRBJ1-1; D gene unclear. The CDR3 contains 11 residues. The V and J ends lost 8 bases and 3 bases respectively, with 8 bases between them. The germline V gene encodes CDR1 SGHRS and CDR2 YFSETQ. The CDR3 coding sequence is TGCGCCAGTAGTGAAGACACTGAAGCTTTCTTT. Protein: CASSEDTEAFF.

V gene TRBV5-6 combines with J gene TRBJ2-7; D unclear. V was clipped by 4 bases and J by 1 base, with 6 bases between them. Germline loops: CDR1 SGHDT, CDR2 YYEEEE. This CDR3 contains 12 residues. CDR3 nucleotides: TGTGCCAGCAGCGTGGATTCCTACGAGCAGTACTTC. It codes for CASSVDSYEQYF.

This clone was counted only a few times. This CDR3 is CASSAGTGTEAFF. DNA of the CDR3: TGTGCCAGCAGCGCTGGGACAGGGACTGAAGCTTTCTTT. This sequence joins TRBV9 and TRBJ1-1; TRBD1 matches at 9 bases. Trimming took 3 bases from V and 5 from J; bases not matched to a gene: 2. Germline values: CDR1 SGDLS, CDR2 YYNGEE. CDR3 length: 13 amino acids.

This clone was detected only a few times. J is TRBJ2-7 and V is TRBV4-2, with 9 bases matching TRBD2. The junction had 9 bases not matched to a gene; V was cut back by 0 bases and J by 6 bases. The CDR3 loop spans 16 amino acids. CDR1 is LGHNA and CDR2 is YNFKEQ in the germline V gene. CDR3 in DNA: TGTGCCAGCAGCCAAGATTGGGCTAGCGGGAAGTCCGAGCAGTACTTC. Translating gives CASSQDWASGKSEQYF.

The V and J genes are TRBV11-2 and TRBJ2-7; maybe TRBD1 (6 bases). The CDR3 spans 13 residues. Germline-derived CDR1 and CDR2 are SGHAT and FQNNGV. V dropped 3 bases and J dropped 3 bases, with 9 bases sitting between them. Here the CDR3 DNA reads TGTGCCAGCAGCTTCGGACAGAACTACGAGCAGTACTTC. Translating gives CASSFGQNYEQYF.

V and J are TRBV9 and TRBJ2-3; D tentatively reads TRBD1 or TRBD2 (6 bases each). The length of the CDR3 is 15 residues. V was shortened by 0 bases and J by 6 bases, with 14 bases between the two germline ends. Germline CDR1 and CDR2: SGDLS and YYNGEE. CDR3: CASSVAGAALDTQYF. In DNA form, the CDR3 reads TGTGCCAGCAGCGTAGCGGGGGCGGCCCTGGATACGCAGTATTTT.

This chain connects TRBV5-8 to TRBJ2-3; a possible D gene is TRBD2 (6 bases). Trimming stripped 5 bases from V and 5 bases from J, with 15 bases between. There are 14 residues in the CDR3. CDR1 and CDR2 (germline): SGHTS, YDEGEE. The CDR3 region is CASSGVWGEDTQYF. Written as DNA, the CDR3 is TGTGCCAGCAGTGGGGTGTGGGGGGAAGATACGCAGTATTTT.